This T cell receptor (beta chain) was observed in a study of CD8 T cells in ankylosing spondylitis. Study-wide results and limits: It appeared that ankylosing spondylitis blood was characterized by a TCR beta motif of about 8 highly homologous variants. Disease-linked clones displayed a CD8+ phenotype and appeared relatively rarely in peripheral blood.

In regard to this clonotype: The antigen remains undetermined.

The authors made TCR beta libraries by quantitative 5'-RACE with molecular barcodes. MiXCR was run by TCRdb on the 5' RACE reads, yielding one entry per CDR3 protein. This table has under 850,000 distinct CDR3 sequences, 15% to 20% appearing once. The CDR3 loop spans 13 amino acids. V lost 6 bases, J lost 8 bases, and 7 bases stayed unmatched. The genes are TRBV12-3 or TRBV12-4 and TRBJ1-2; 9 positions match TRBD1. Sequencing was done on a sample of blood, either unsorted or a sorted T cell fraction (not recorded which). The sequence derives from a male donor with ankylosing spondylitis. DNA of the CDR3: TGTGCCAGCAGCTATGGACAGGGGAGAGGCTACACCTTC. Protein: CASSYGQGRGYTF.